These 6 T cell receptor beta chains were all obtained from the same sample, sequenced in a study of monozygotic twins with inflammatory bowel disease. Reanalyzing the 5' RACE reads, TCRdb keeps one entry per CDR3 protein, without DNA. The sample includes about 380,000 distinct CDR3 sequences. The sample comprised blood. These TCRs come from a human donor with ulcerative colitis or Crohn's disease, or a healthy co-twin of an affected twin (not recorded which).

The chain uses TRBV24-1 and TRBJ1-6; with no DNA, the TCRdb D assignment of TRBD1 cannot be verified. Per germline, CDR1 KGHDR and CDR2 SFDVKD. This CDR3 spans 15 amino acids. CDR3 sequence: CATSDLHRGNSPLHF.

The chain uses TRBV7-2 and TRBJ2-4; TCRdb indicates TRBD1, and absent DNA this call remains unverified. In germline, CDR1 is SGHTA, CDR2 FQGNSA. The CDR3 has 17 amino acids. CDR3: CASSPYPGARAKNIQYF.

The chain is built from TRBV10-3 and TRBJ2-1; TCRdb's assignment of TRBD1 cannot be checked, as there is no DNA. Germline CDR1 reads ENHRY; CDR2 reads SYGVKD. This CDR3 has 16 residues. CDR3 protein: CAIKGTGTDLYNEQFF.

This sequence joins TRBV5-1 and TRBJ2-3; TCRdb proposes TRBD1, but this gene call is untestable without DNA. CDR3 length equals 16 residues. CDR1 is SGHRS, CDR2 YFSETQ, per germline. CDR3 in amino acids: CASSLVTGVSTDTQYF.

The CDR3 reads CASSLSQGRGVEQYF. The chain uses TRBV5-1 and TRBJ2-7; TCRdb reports TRBD1, a call that lacks DNA to check it against. This CDR3 spans 15 amino acids. In germline, CDR1 is SGHRS, CDR2 YFSETQ.

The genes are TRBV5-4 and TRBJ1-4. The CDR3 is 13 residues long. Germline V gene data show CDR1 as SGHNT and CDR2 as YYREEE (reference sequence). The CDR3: CASSFSGGKKLFF.